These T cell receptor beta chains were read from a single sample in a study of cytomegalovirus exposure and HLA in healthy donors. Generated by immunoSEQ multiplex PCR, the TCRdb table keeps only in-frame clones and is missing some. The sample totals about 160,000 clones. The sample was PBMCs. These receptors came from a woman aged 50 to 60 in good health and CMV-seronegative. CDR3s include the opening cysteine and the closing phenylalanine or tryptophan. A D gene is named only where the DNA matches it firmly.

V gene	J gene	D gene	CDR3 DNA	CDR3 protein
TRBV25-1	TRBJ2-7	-	TGTGCCAGCAGTGGGAACAGGGGGGGATCCTACGAGCAGTACTTC	CASSGNRGGSYEQYF
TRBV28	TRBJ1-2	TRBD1	TGTGCCAGCAGCCGCAGGGGGCCGGACTATGGCTACACCTTC	CASSRRGPDYGYTF
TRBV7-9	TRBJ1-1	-	TGTGCCAGCAGATGGGGATCGGGAAGCACTGAAGCTTTCTTT	CASRWGSGSTEAFF
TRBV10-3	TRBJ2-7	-	TGTGCCATCAGTACAATACAGGGATACGAGCAGTACTTC	CAISTIQGYEQYF
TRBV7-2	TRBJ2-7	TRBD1	TGTGCCAGCAGCAACCGGGACAGGGGGCTCTACGAGCAGTACTTC	CASSNRDRGLYEQYF
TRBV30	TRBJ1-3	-	TGTGCCTGGAGTGTCAACTCTGGAAACACCATATATTTT	CAWSVNSGNTIYF
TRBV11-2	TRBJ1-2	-	TGTGCCAGCAGCACCGGACAGCACCTCTATGGCTACACCTTC	CASSTGQHLYGYTF
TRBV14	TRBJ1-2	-	TGTGCCAGCAGCCAAGGGGGGGGTTATGGCTACACCTTC	CASSQGGGYGYTF
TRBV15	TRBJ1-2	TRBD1	TGTGCCACCAGCAGAGATCCCGAAGACAGGGGGTACGGCTACACCTTC	CATSRDPEDRGYGYTF
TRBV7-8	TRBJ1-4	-	TGTGCCAGCAGCGTAAATTGGGGGGAACGGGAAAAACTGTTTTTT	CASSVNWGEREKLFF
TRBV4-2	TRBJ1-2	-	TGTGCCAGCAGCCAAGATTTCGGACTCACTAACTATGGCTACACCTTC	CASSQDFGLTNYGYTF
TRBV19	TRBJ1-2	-	TGTGCCAGTAGTATAGACAGGTGGAACTATGGCTACACCTTC	CASSIDRWNYGYTF
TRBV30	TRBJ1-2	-	TGTGCCTGGACAGGGAGGGCAGGGAATAACTATGGCTACACCTTC	CAWTGRAGNNYGYTF
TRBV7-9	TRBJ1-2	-	TGTGCCAGCAGGCGGGATAACTATGGCTACACCTTC	CASRRDNYGYTF
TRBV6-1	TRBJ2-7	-	TGTGCCAGCAGTGATCGGTCCCCGGGTGCATACGAGCAGTACTTC	CASSDRSPGAYEQYF
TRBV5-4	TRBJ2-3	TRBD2	TGTGCCAGCAGCATGGGACTAGCGGGAGCAGCAGATACGCAGTATTTT	CASSMGLAGAADTQYF
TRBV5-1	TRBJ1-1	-	TGCGCCAGCAGCGCCATAGAGGGAAACACTGAAGCTTTCTTT	CASSAIEGNTEAFF
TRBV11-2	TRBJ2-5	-	TGTGCCAGCAGCATTTCTATGACAGTGGCGAAAGAGACCCAGTACTTC	CASSISMTVAKETQYF
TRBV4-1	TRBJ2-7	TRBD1	TGCGCCAGCAGCCAAGATGAACAGGGGGCTTACGAGCAGTACTTC	CASSQDEQGAYEQYF
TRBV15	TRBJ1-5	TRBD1	TGTGCCACCAGCAGAGGACAGGGGGCTAGCAATCAGCCCCAGCATTTT	CATSRGQGASNQPQHF
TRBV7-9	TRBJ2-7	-	TGTGGGACTGGAGCGGTCTCTGGGTACGAGCAGTACTTC	CGTGAVSGYEQYF
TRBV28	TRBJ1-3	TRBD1	TGTGCCAGCAGGGTGGACAGGGGGCCTGGAAACACCATATATTTT	CASRVDRGPGNTIYF
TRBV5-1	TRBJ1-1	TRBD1	TGCGCCAGCAGCTCGACAGGGGGCTACACTGAAGCTTTCTTT	CASSSTGGYTEAFF
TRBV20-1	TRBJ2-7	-	TGCAGTGCTGAGGAGACTAGTGAGCAGTACTTC	CSAEETSEQYF
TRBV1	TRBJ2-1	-	TGCACCAGCAGCCAAGATGTTGGACTCAAGACCTACAATGAGCAGTTCTTC	CTSSQDVGLKTYNEQFF
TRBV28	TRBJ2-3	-	TGTGCCAGTGGCTCTAGCACAGATACGCAGTATTTT	CASGSSTDTQYF
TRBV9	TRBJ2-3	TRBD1	TGTGCCAGCAGCTACCGGGACAGGGGGTTAGCAGATACGCAGTATTTT	CASSYRDRGLADTQYF
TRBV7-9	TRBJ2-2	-	TGTGCCAGCAGCTTTCTATCCGGGGAGCTGTTTTTT	CASSFLSGELFF
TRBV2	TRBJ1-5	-	TGTGCCAGCACGGCAGGTCACAATCAGCCCCAGCATTTT	CASTAGHNQPQHF
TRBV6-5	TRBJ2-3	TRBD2	TGTGCCAGCAGTCGGACTAGCGGGACAGATACGCAGTATTTT	CASSRTSGTDTQYF
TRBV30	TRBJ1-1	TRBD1	TGTGCCTGCCATTCCCCGGACAGGGGGGCTGAAGCTTTCTTT	CACHSPDRGAEAFF
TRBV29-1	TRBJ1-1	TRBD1	TGCAGCGTTGGGGGAAGGTCAGGGGGATCAGGGACTGAAGCTTTCTTT	CSVGGRSGGSGTEAFF
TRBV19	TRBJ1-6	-	TGTGCCGCGTCCGAGATTGCCTATAATTCACCCCTCCACTTT	CAASEIAYNSPLHF
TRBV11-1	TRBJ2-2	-	TGTGCCAGCAGAGGAAGGAGGGGTGGAACCGGGGAGCTGTTTTTT	CASRGRRGGTGELFF
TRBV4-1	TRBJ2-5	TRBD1	TGCGCCAGCAGCCGATCGGGGACAGTGCAAGAGACCCAGTACTTC	CASSRSGTVQETQYF
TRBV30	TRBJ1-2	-	TGTGCCTGGAATTTCCCAGGGCGTTACTATGGCTACACCTTC	CAWNFPGRYYGYTF
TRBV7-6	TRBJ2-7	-	TGTGCCAGCAGCCTGACAGGCGCTTCCTACGAGCAGTACTTC	CASSLTGASYEQYF
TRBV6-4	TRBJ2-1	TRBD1	TGTGCCAGCAGTGAGGACAGGGCCGGCGACAATGAGCAGTTCTTC	CASSEDRAGDNEQFF
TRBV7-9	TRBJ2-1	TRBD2	TGTGCCAGCAGCCAAGGGCGGGAGGATTACAATGAGCAGTTCTTC	CASSQGREDYNEQFF
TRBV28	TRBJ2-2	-	TGTGCCAGCAGTTTAGCTAGCGAGAACACCGGGGAGCTGTTTTTT	CASSLASENTGELFF
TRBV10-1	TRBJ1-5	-	TGCGCCAGCAGCAACTCGGCCATAACGTACAGGGACACGAATCAGCCCCAGCATTTT	CASSNSAITYRDTNQPQHF
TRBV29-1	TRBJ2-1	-	TGCAGCGTTGACCTAGCGACTAACTACAATGAGCAGTTCTTC	CSVDLATNYNEQFF
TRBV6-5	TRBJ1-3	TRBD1	TGTGCCAGCAGTCTGACCGGGACAGGGGGAAACACCATATATTTT	CASSLTGTGGNTIYF
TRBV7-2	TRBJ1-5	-	TGTGCCAGCAGCTTAGACGGGGGGGCGGGTCAGCCCCAGCATTTT	CASSLDGGAGQPQHF
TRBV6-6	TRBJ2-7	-	TGTGCCAGCAGTTATGGCTTTCCGATCGAATACGAGCAGTACTTC	CASSYGFPIEYEQYF
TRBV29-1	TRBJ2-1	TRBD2	TGCAGCGTTGAGGGACTAGCGGACTACAATGAGCAGTTCTTC	CSVEGLADYNEQFF
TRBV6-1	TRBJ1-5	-	TGTGCCAGCTCCTCTACAGGGTCGCCTCAGCCCCAGCATTTT	CASSSTGSPQPQHF
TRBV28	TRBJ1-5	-	TGTGCCAGCAGTTCCCCTGAGTTTAGCAATCAGCCCCAGCATTTT	CASSSPEFSNQPQHF
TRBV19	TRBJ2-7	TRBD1	TGTGCCAGTAGTATACCATCAATGTGGGACAGGGTGATGGAGCAGTACTTC	CASSIPSMWDRVMEQYF
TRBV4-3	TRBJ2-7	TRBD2	TGCGCCAGCAGCCAAGAGACTAGCGGGTACTACGAGCAGTACTTC	CASSQETSGYYEQYF
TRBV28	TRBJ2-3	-	TGTGCCAGCAGTTTAACTGGCTCCAGGAGCACAGATACGCAGTATTTT	CASSLTGSRSTDTQYF
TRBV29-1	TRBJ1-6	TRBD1	TGCAGCGTTGCCTTTGGGGGACAGGGGAATTCACCCCTCCACTTT	CSVAFGGQGNSPLHF
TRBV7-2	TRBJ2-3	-	TGTGCCAGCAGCCCCGAGGCCCACACAGATACGCAGTATTTT	CASSPEAHTDTQYF
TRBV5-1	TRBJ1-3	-	TGCGCCAGCAGCTTGGATGGGGCGGAAAACACCATATATTTT	CASSLDGAENTIYF
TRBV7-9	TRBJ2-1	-	TGTGCCAGCAGCTTGGGTACAGGGTTTGGATACAATGAGCAGTTCTTC	CASSLGTGFGYNEQFF
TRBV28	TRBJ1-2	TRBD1	TGTGCCAGCAGTTTATATGGGCAGGGGGCGAATGGCTACACCTTC	CASSLYGQGANGYTF
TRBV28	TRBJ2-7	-	TGTGCCAGCAGTCTCGACAGGCCCTCCTACGAGCAGTACTTC	CASSLDRPSYEQYF